Sequencing of this T cell receptor beta chain was carried out in a study of T cells expressing NK-cell markers. The wider study: Just one sequenced donor of eight was HCMV-seronegative, while seven were seropositive. The study, taken as a whole, reports: The contribution of dominant NKG2C+ clonotypes to CD8+ T cells in about six donors was roughly 1.0-7.5%. The study found these clonotypes also leading the CD3+CD56-NKG2C+ fraction in a few donors. Whether expanded NKG2C+ T cell clones were HCMV-specific remained unclear.

Turning to this clonotype: Antigen specificity is unknown.

The CDR3 totals 14 residues. Germline V gene data show CDR1 as MNHEY and CDR2 as SVGEGT. From the 5' RACE reads, TCRdb lists one entry per CDR3 protein and no DNA. The table lists about 460,000 distinct CDR3 sequences. Specimen: blood T cells: a sorted CD56 or NKG2C T cell subset, CD4+ or CD8+ T cells, or bulk PBMC T cells (not recorded which). The J gene is TRBJ1-1, the V gene TRBV6-2 or TRBV6-3; TCRdb's assignment of TRBD1 cannot be checked, as there is no DNA. The TCR was taken from a woman aged 45-65 years in good health. CDR3 in amino acids: CASSYVGGQTEAFF.